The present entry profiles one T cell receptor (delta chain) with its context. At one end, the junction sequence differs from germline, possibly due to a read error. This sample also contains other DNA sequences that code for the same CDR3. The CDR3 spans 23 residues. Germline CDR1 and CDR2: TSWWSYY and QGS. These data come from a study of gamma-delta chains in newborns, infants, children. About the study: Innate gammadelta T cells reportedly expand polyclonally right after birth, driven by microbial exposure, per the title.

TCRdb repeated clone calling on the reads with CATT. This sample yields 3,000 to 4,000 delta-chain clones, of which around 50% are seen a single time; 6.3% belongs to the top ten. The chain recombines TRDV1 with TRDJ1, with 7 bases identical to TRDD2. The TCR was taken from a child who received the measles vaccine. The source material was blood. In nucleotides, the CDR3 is TGCGCTCTTGGGGAACCACACCCTTTCCTACTCTGGGCCATTTGGGAGGACGCCGATAAACTCATCTTT. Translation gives CALGEPHPFLLWAIWEDADKLIF.